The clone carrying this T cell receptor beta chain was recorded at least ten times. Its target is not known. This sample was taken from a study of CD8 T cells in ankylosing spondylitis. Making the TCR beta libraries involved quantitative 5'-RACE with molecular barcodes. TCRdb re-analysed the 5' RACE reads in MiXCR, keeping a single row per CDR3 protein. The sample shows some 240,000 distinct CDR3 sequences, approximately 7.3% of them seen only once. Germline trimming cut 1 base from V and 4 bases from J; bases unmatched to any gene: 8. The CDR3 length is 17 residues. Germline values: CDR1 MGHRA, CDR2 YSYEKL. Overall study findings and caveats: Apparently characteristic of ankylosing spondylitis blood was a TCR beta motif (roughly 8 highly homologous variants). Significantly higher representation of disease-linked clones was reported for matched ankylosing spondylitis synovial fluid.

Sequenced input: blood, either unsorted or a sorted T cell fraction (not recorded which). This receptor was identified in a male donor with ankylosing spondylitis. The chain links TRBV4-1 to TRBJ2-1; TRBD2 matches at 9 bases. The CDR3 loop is CASSQVMTSGSYNEQFF. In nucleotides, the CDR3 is TGCGCCAGCAGCCAAGTTATGACTAGCGGATCTTACAATGAGCAGTTCTTC.